This entry lists 11 T cell receptor beta chains sequenced from one sample in a study of early T cells in non-severe SARS-CoV-2 infection. TCRdb re-analysed the 5' RACE reads in MiXCR, keeping a single row per CDR3 protein. In the table there are about 71,000 distinct CDR3 sequences, 9.5% to 15% of which are singletons. Here the sequenced sample was whole blood, taken at baseline. Receptors originate from an adult who was a healthcare worker with PCR-confirmed SARS-CoV-2 infection or an uninfected control (not recorded which).

This chain links TRBV3-2 with TRBJ2-5. TRBV3-2 is a documented pseudogene. CDR3 length equals 18 residues. Here the CDR3 DNA reads TGTGCCAGCAGCCGATCAGTTGTGGACCCACCTGACCAAGAGACCCAGTACTTC. The encoded protein is CASSRSVVDPPDQETQYF.

This clonotype was seen ten or more times. This chain connects TRBV12-3 or TRBV12-4 to TRBJ1-6; 9 nucleotides match TRBD1. V gave up 5 bases and J gave up 8 bases; unmatched junction bases: 1. The CDR3 loop spans 13 amino acids. CDR3 sequence: CASSRQGDSPLHF. The CDR3 DNA sequence: TGTGCCAGCAGTCGACAGGGGGATTCACCCCTCCACTTT.

V is TRBV11-2 and J is TRBJ1-5; D unresolved. V was cut by 1 base and J by 8 bases, with 15 bases left in between. Germline loops: CDR1 SGHAT, CDR2 FQNNGV. The CDR3 has 15 residues. CDR3 in amino acids: CASSLGFKPPEPQHF. DNA of the CDR3: TGTGCCAGCAGCTTAGGATTCAAACCACCGGAGCCCCAGCATTTT.

This clonotype was counted between two and nine times. The chain links TRBV18 to TRBJ1-5; perhaps TRBD1 as D (6 bases). The CDR3 spans 14 residues. Looked up from germline, CDR1 is KGHSH and CDR2 is LQKENI. Between the trimmed V and J ends, which lost 4 bases and 4 bases, there was a span of 11 bases. The CDR3 region has the DNA TGTGCCAGCTCACAAGGACAGCTTAATCAGCCCCAGCATTTT. Amino acid sequence: CASSQGQLNQPQHF.

This clonotype has only a few counts. The chain has TRBV11-2 and TRBJ2-2; possible D gene TRBD2, 5 bases. Germline lookup yields CDR1 SGHAT and CDR2 FQNNGV. Trimming shortened V by 5 bases and J by 0 bases, and 10 bases separated the two germline ends. The CDR3 is made up of 15 amino acids. This chain's CDR3 is CASSMTTPNTGELFF. CDR3 coding DNA: TGTGCCAGCAGCATGACTACCCCGAACACCGGGGAGCTGTTTTTT.

This rearrangement joins TRBV2 to TRBJ1-2; D is possibly TRBD1 (6 bases). V was cut by 1 base and J by 0 bases, with 9 bases left in between. The CDR3 totals 15 residues. Germline CDR1 SNHLY, CDR2 FYNNEI. The CDR3 protein is CASSEVGGANYGYTF. DNA for the CDR3: TGTGCCAGCAGTGAAGTAGGGGGAGCTAACTATGGCTACACCTTC.

In its sample, this clonotype was seen a few times. The V call is TRBV28, the J call TRBJ1-1; D not certain. Germline assignment: CDR1 MDHEN and CDR2 SYDVKM. The ends were cut back, 3 bases at V and 4 bases at J, with 15 bases in the middle. The CDR3 consists of 15 residues. CDR3 in amino acids: CASSFRAGGITEAFF. In DNA, the CDR3 is TGTGCCAGCAGTTTTCGCGCAGGAGGGATCACTGAAGCTTTCTTT.

The chain couples TRBV20-1 to TRBJ1-1, with D possibly being TRBD1 (5 bases). Germline-derived CDR1 and CDR2 are DFQATT and SNEGSKA (reference sequence). Trimming shortened V by 1 base and J by 1 base, and 7 bases separated the two germline ends. CDR3 length: 13 amino acids. The CDR3 bases are TGCAGTGCTAGAGTGGGGGGGAACACTGAAGCTTTCTTT. It specifies CSARVGGNTEAFF.

This sequence joins TRBV7-9 and TRBJ1-3; the D is unclear. The CDR3 totals 14 residues. Trimming cost V 5 bases and J 4 bases, with 12 bases left between them. Germline CDR1 and CDR2: SEHNR and FQNEAQ (reference sequence). CDR3 in DNA: TGTGCCAGCAGCCGCCCCCGGTCCGGAAACACCATATATTTT. This translates into CASSRPRSGNTIYF.

This clonotype showed up just a few times. The chain is built from TRBV28 and TRBJ1-2; D may be TRBD1 (5 bases). Trimming removed 6 bases at V and 7 bases at J, with 21 bases between. This CDR3 comprises 15 residues. CDR1 is MDHEN and CDR2 is SYDVKM in the germline V gene. The DNA of the CDR3 is TGTGCCAGCAGGCCTCCCGAAGGGCAGGGACGTGGCTACACCTTC. Translation gives CASRPPEGQGRGYTF.

This clonotype was found a few times. This rearrangement joins TRBV7-2 to TRBJ2-5; 8 bases agree with TRBD2. The J segment lost 14 bases and the V segment lost 1 base, leaving 6 bases of the junction unmatched. CDR1 is SGHTA, CDR2 FQGNSA, per germline. The CDR3 length is 12 residues. The CDR3 sequence is CASSLGTSGRYF. CDR3 sequence (DNA): TGTGCCAGCAGCTTAGGAACTAGCGGCCGTTACTTC.